The entry below gives a single T cell receptor beta chain sequence along with its context. The protocol was immunoSEQ multiplex PCR, while the TCRdb copy is restricted to in-frame clones and leaves out a portion. Among 45,000 to 55,000 clones listed, 94% were seen once. These data come from a study of T cell changes during pregnancy in multiple sclerosis. There are 13 residues in the CDR3. V was clipped by 4 bases and J by 5 bases; unmatched bases: 8. Per germline, CDR1 SQVTM and CDR2 ANQGSEA. This clonotype was sampled from a female donor with multiple sclerosis, enrolled in a pregnancy study. The J gene is TRBJ2-7, the V gene TRBV29-1, with TRBD2 identical over 7 bases. Source: CD8+ T cells from peripheral blood mononuclear cells, taken before pregnancy. For the CDR3, the DNA is TGCAGCGTTGGGGCTAGCGGTTCCAACGAGCAGTACTTC. Its translation is CSVGASGSNEQYF.